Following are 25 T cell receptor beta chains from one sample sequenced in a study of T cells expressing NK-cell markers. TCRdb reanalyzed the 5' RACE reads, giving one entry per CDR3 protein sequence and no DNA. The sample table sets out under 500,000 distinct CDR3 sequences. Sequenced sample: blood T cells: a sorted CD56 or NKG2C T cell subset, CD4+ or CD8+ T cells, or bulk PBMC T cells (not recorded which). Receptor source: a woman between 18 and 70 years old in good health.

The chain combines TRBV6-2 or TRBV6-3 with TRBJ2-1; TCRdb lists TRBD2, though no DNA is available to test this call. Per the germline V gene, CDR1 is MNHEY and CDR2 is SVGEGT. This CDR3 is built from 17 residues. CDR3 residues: CASSYSPLAGIYNEQFF.

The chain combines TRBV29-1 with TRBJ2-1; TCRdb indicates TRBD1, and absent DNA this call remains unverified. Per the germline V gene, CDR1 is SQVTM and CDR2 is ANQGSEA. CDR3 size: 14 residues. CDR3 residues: CSVVPPNSYNEQFF.

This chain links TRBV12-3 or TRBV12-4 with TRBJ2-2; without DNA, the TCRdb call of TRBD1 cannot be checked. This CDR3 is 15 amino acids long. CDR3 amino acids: CASRRGTGRTGDLFF.

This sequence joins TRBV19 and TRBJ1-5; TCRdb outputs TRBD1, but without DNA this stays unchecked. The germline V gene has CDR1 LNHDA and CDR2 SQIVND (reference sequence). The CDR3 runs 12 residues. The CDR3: CASTGDLQPQHF.

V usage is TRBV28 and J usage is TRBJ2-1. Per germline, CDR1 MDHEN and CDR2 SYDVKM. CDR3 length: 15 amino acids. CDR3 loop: CASSLGLGAHNEQFF.

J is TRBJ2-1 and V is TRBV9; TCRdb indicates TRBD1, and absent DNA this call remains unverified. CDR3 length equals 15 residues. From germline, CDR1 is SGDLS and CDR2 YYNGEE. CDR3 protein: CASSVTQGAYNEQFF.

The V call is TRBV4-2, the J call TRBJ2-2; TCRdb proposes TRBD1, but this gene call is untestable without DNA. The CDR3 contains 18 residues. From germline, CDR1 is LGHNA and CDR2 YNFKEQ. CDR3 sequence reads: CASRKAVRGSPNTGELFF.

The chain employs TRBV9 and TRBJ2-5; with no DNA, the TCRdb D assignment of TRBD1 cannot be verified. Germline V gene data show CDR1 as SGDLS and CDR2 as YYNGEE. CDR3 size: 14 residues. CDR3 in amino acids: CASSVVPSGETQYF. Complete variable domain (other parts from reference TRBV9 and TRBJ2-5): DSGVTQTPKHLITATGQRVTLRCSPRSGDLSVYWYQQSLDQGLQFLIQYYNGEERAKGNILERFSAQQFPDLHSELNLSSLELGDSALYFCASSVVPSGETQYFGPGTRLLVL.

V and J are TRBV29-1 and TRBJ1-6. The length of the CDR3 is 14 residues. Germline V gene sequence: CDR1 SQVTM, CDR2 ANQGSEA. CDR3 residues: CSVRESADNSPLHF.

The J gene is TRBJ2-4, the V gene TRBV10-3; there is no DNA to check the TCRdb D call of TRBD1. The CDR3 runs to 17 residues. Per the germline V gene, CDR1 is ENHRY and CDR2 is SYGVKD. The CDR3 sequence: CAISESSGRGAKNIQYF.

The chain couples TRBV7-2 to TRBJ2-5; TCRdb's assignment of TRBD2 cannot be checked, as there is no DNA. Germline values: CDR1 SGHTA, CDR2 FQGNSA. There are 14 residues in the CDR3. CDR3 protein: CASSYFGSSETQYF.

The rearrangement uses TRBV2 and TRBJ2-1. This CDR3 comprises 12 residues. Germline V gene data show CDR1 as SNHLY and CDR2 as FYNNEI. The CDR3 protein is CASSWVGNEQFF. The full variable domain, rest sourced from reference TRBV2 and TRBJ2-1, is EPEVTQTPSHQVTQMGQEVILRCVPISNHLYFYWYRQILGQKVEFLVSFYNNEISEKSEIFDDQFSVERPDGSNFTLKIRSTKLEDSAMYFCASSWVGNEQFFGPGTRLTVL.

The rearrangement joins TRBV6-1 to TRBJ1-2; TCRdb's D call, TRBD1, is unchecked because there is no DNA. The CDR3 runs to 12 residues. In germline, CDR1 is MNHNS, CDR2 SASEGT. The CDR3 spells CASNDRRNGYTF.

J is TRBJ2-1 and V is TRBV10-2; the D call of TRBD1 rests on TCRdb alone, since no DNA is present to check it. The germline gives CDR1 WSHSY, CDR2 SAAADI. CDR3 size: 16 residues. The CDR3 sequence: CASKKRTGGTGDEQFF.

CDR3 loop: CASRTGDEAFF. The rearrangement joins TRBV7-8 to TRBJ1-1; TCRdb indicates TRBD1, and absent DNA this call remains unverified. CDR3 size: 11 residues. Germline CDR1 and CDR2: SGHVS and FQNEAQ.

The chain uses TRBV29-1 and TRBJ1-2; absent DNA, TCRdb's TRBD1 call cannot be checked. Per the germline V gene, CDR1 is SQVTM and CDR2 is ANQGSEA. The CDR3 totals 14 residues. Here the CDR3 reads CSVEGRQGGYGYTF.

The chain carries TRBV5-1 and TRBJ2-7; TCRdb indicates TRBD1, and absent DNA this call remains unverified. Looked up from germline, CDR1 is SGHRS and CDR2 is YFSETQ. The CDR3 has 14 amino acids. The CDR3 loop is CASSEQGGSYEQYF.

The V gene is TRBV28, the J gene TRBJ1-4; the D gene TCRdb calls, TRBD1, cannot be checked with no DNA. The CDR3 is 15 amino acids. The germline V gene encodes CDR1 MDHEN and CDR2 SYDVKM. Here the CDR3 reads CASSPGGGANEKLFF.

This CDR3 reads CSAKQLRSYEQYF. The V call is TRBV20-1, the J call TRBJ2-7. From germline, CDR1 is DFQATT and CDR2 SNEGSKA (reference sequence). This CDR3 has 13 residues.

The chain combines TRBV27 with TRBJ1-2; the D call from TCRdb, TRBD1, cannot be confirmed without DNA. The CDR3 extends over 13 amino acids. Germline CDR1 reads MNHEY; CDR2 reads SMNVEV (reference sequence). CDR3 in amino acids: CASSLSGGVGYTF.

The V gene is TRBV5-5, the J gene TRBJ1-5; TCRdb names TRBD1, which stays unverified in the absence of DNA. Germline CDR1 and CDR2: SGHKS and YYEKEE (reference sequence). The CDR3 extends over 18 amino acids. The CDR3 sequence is CASSLWLVGHDSNQPQHF.

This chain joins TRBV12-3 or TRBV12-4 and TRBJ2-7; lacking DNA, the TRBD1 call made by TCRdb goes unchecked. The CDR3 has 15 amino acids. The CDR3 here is CASRSSRDRVYEQYF.

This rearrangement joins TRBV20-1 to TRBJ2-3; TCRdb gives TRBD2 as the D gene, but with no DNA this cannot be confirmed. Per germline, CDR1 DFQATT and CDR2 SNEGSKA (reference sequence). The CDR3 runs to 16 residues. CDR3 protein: CSARIGGTLRTDTQYF.

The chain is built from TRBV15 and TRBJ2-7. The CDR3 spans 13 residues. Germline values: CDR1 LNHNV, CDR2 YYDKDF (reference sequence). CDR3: CATRSRNSYEQYF.

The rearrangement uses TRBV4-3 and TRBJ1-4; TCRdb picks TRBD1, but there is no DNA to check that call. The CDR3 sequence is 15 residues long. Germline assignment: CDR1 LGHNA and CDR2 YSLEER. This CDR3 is CASSLEQGLGEKLFF.